The 25 T cell receptor beta chains below were found in one sample sequenced in a study of T cell changes during pregnancy in multiple sclerosis. Sequenced by immunoSEQ multiplex PCR; TCRdb stores in-frame clones only, minus some. Of more than 25,000 clones listed, just over 90% were seen once; the top ten hold around 5%. Material: peripheral blood, obtained in the first trimester of pregnancy. These receptors all stem from a female donor in good health, enrolled as a control in a pregnancy study.

This chain connects TRBV10-3 to TRBJ2-3, with D perhaps matching TRBD2 (6 bases). Germline V gene data show CDR1 as ENHRY and CDR2 as SYGVKD. The CDR3 runs 15 residues. The germline V and J ends were trimmed by 10 bases and 0 bases, with 17 bases remaining between them. The CDR3 spells CASRGWRDSTDTQYF. In nucleotides, the CDR3 is TGTGCCAGTCGAGGGTGGCGGGATAGCACAGATACGCAGTATTTT.

This CDR3 is CASSRGAGELFF. As DNA, the CDR3 is TGTGCCAGCAGTCGGGGGGCCGGGGAGCTGTTTTTT. The chain uses TRBV25-1 and TRBJ2-2; TRBD2 aligns across 7 bases. V dropped 5 bases and J dropped 6; count of bases not matched to a gene: 0. The germline V gene has CDR1 MGHDK and CDR2 SYGVNS. CDR3 size: 12 residues.

V is TRBV2 and J is TRBJ2-1; perhaps TRBD2 as D (6 bases). V was shortened by 4 bases and J by 6 bases, with 7 bases between the two germline ends. Germline V gene data show CDR1 as SNHLY and CDR2 as FYNNEI. CDR3 length: 12 amino acids. CDR3 DNA: TGTGCCAGCAGTGGGAGGGGCAATGAGCAGTTCTTC. It specifies CASSGRGNEQFF.

The chain employs TRBV5-8 and TRBJ1-1; D may be TRBD1 (6 bases). The V end was cut by 4 bases, the J end by 5 bases, with 21 bases between. This CDR3 comprises 16 residues. Germline V lookup: CDR1 SGHTS, CDR2 YDEGEE. The CDR3 spells CASSAGTNSPWTEAFF. CDR3 nucleotides: TGTGCCAGCAGCGCCGGGACAAATTCTCCCTGGACTGAAGCTTTCTTT.

The chain couples TRBV27 to TRBJ1-2; D remains ambiguous. The V gene lost 3 bases and the J gene lost 7 bases, with 12 bases spanning the gap. This CDR3 has 13 amino acids. CDR1 is MNHEY and CDR2 is SMNVEV in the germline V gene (reference sequence). The CDR3 loop reads CASSFRESRGYTF. CDR3 DNA: TGTGCCAGCAGTTTTCGGGAATCGCGTGGCTACACCTTC.

The genes are TRBV5-1 and TRBJ2-2; 10 positions match TRBD2. Trimming took 6 bases from V and 7 from J; bases not matched to a gene: 9. The CDR3 covers 15 residues. Germline values: CDR1 SGHRS, CDR2 YFSETQ. The CDR3: CASTLAGGRGGELFF. The CDR3 coding sequence is TGCGCCAGCACCTTAGCGGGGGGCCGCGGCGGGGAGCTGTTTTTT.

The rearrangement links TRBV4-2 to TRBJ2-3; a weak D match, TRBD2 (6 bases). Germline V gene lookup returns CDR1 LGHNA and CDR2 YNFKEQ. The CDR3 consists of 16 residues. The V and J ends lost 0 bases and 4 bases respectively, with 14 bases between them. The CDR3 sequence: CASSQEGRAGPDTQYF. The CDR3 nucleotides are TGTGCCAGCAGCCAAGAAGGGCGGGCGGGACCAGATACGCAGTATTTT.

The rearrangement links TRBV12-5 to TRBJ2-2; no clear D. Trimming took 0 bases from V and 4 from J, leaving 9 bases between them. In germline, CDR1 is LGHNT, CDR2 FRNRAP. The CDR3 is 15 amino acids. The chain's CDR3 is CASGLVRQFTGELFF. The CDR3 bases are TGTGCTAGTGGTTTGGTTCGCCAGTTCACCGGGGAGCTGTTTTTT.

This chain connects TRBV7-9 to TRBJ1-5; no definite D call. Germline values: CDR1 SEHNR, CDR2 FQNEAQ (reference sequence). V was trimmed by 1 base and J by 7 bases, leaving 5 bases between them. CDR3 length equals 12 residues. CDR3 bases: TGTGCCAGCAGCTTAGGCAGGCAGCCCCAGCATTTT. It is translated as CASSLGRQPQHF.

The chain employs TRBV11-2 and TRBJ1-1, with D unresolved. The CDR3 loop spans 15 amino acids. Trimming pared 5 bases from V and 1 base from J, leaving 14 bases between. Germline CDR1 and CDR2: SGHAT and FQNNGV. CDR3 amino acids: CASSTMGRRNTEAFF. DNA of the CDR3: TGTGCCAGCAGCACCATGGGCCGACGGAACACTGAAGCTTTCTTT.

This chain links TRBV5-1 with TRBJ1-4, with a possible D match to TRBD1 (6 bases). The CDR3 is 16 residues long. Per germline, CDR1 SGHRS and CDR2 YFSETQ. Between the trimmed V and J ends, which lost 2 bases and 8 bases, there was a span of 19 bases. DNA for the CDR3: TGCGCCAGCAGCTTAGGAAGGGGGATCCTAGGGGAAAAACTGTTTTTT. This encodes CASSLGRGILGEKLFF. Looking up the rest from reference TRBV5-1 and TRBJ1-4 gives the full variable domain: KAGVTQTPRYLIKTRGQQVTLSCSPISGHRSVSWYQQTPGQGLQFLFEYFSETQRNKGNFPGRFSGRQFSNSRSEMNVSTLELGDSALYLCASSLGRGILGEKLFFGSGTQLSVL.

V and J are TRBV9 and TRBJ2-7; D may be TRBD2 (6 bases). V was cut by 0 bases and J by 2 bases, with 9 bases left in between. The germline gives CDR1 SGDLS, CDR2 YYNGEE. The CDR3 totals 14 residues. Written as DNA, the CDR3 is TGTGCCAGCAGCGTAGTATCGGGGGCCTACGAGCAGTACTTC. Amino acid sequence: CASSVVSGAYEQYF.

The gene calls are TRBV5-4 and TRBJ2-5; 8 bases are a match to TRBD2. The CDR3 covers 13 residues. Looked up from germline, CDR1 is SGHNT and CDR2 is YYREEE (reference sequence). After removal of 6 bases from V and 4 bases from J, the junction contained 5 bases not matched to a gene. CDR3 loop: CASKTGGRETQYF. The CDR3 nucleotides are TGTGCCAGCAAAACGGGGGGGAGAGAGACCCAGTACTTC.

This chain joins TRBV10-3 and TRBJ2-7; maybe TRBD1 (6 bases). The CDR3 is made up of 14 amino acids. V was shortened by 2 bases and J by 2 bases, with 10 bases between the two germline ends. Looked up from germline, CDR1 is ENHRY and CDR2 is SYGVKD. The CDR3 nucleotides read TGTGCCATCAGTGAGCGGACAGCGACCTACGAGCAGTACTTC. This encodes CAISERTATYEQYF.

V gene TRBV7-2 combines with J gene TRBJ2-7; 8 bases align to TRBD1. The CDR3 is made up of 13 amino acids. Germline CDR1 SGHTA, CDR2 FQGNSA. V was clipped by 6 bases and J by 6 bases; unmatched bases: 7. The CDR3 DNA reads as TGTGCCAGCAGGAGAGACAGGGGAGGCGAGCAGTACTTC. Its translation: CASRRDRGGEQYF.

The chain combines TRBV5-1 with TRBJ2-3; no clear D. Trimming removed 4 bases at V and 1 base at J, with 7 bases between. This CDR3 is built from 13 residues. The germline V gene has CDR1 SGHRS and CDR2 YFSETQ. This chain's CDR3 is CASSHRGTDTQYF. In DNA, the CDR3 is TGCGCCAGCAGCCACAGAGGCACAGATACGCAGTATTTT.

This rearrangement joins TRBV10-3 to TRBJ1-1; TRBD1 agrees at 9 bases. Trimming took 10 bases from V and 3 from J; bases not matched to a gene: 6. The V gene's germline CDR1 is ENHRY and CDR2 SYGVKD. The CDR3 is 13 residues long. CDR3 sequence reads: CATYRGPDTEAFF. CDR3 coding DNA: TGTGCCACCTACAGGGGGCCCGACACTGAAGCTTTCTTT.

This chain joins TRBV2 and TRBJ2-3, with 12 bases aligning to TRBD1. J lost 5 bases, V lost 5 bases, and 5 bases had no gene match. Germline V gene sequence: CDR1 SNHLY, CDR2 FYNNEI. The length of the CDR3 is 15 residues. The CDR3 loop is CASSRDRGRGDTQYF. The CDR3 coding sequence is TGTGCCAGCAGTAGGGACAGGGGGCGAGGAGATACGCAGTATTTT.

V usage is TRBV5-3 and J usage is TRBJ1-4; no reliable D call. TRBV5-3 is placed among ORFs of uncertain function. Trimming pared 4 bases from V and 0 bases from J, leaving 10 bases between. This CDR3 has 15 amino acids. CDR3: CARSPTDATNEKLFF. For the CDR3, the DNA is TGTGCCAGAAGCCCGACTGATGCAACTAATGAAAAACTGTTTTTT.

The J gene is TRBJ1-4, the V gene TRBV2, with 10 bases that match TRBD1. With 6 bases clipped from V and 5 bases from J, the junction kept 3 bases outside the gene matches. Per the germline V gene, CDR1 is SNHLY and CDR2 is FYNNEI. CDR3 length: 14 amino acids. CDR3 amino acids: CASRWTGGNEKLFF. CDR3 DNA sequence: TGTGCCAGCAGATGGACAGGGGGAAATGAAAAACTGTTTTTT.

The chain carries TRBV27 and TRBJ2-1; 9 bases fit TRBD1. This CDR3 spans 15 amino acids. Trimming at V came to 5 bases and at J to 6 bases, leaving 8 bases not matched to a gene. The V gene's germline CDR1 is MNHEY and CDR2 SMNVEV (reference sequence). In nucleotides, the CDR3 is TGTGCCAGCAGTCCGACCGGGACAGGGCCCAATGAGCAGTTCTTC. It specifies CASSPTGTGPNEQFF.

J is TRBJ2-7 and V is TRBV6-1; D is unclear. Germline lookup yields CDR1 MNHNS and CDR2 SASEGT. The CDR3 covers 11 residues. Trimming stripped 10 bases from V and 1 base from J, with 8 bases between. Here the CDR3 DNA reads TGTGCCATCTCAGGATCCTACGAGCAGTACTTC. Its translation is CAISGSYEQYF.

The chain joins TRBV18 to TRBJ2-5, with D unresolved. The length of the CDR3 is 13 residues. Trimming removed 4 bases at V and 7 bases at J, with 13 bases between. Germline-derived CDR1 and CDR2 are KGHSH and LQKENI. CDR3 loop: CASSQLQQRTQYF. CDR3 nucleotides: TGTGCCAGCTCACAGCTACAACAGAGGACCCAGTACTTC.

V is TRBV4-2 and J is TRBJ2-7, with a weak D call TRBD1 (6 bases). Trimming shortened V by 4 bases and J by 0 bases, and 16 bases separated the two germline ends. The CDR3 is made up of 16 amino acids. From germline, CDR1 is LGHNA and CDR2 YNFKEQ. As DNA, the CDR3 is TGTGCCAGCAGCCCCCTCAGCACAGGGTCCTCCTACGAGCAGTACTTC. Protein sequence: CASSPLSTGSSYEQYF.

The chain uses TRBV7-9 and TRBJ2-1; a weak D match, TRBD1 (5 bases). V was cut by 4 bases and J by 8 bases, with 18 bases left in between. This CDR3 comprises 15 residues. In germline, CDR1 is SEHNR, CDR2 FQNEAQ (reference sequence). CDR3: CASSSLLTALDEQFF. The CDR3 bases are TGTGCCAGCAGCTCGCTCTTGACAGCTTTGGATGAGCAGTTCTTC.